This T cell receptor (beta chain) was captured in a study of radiotherapy plus CTLA-4 blockade in lung cancer. Study context: The study recorded objective responses in approximately 19% of patients and disease control in around 31%. Findings and caveats of the study: With interferon-beta, early dynamics of blood T cell clones were reported to best predict response. Expansion of tumor-derived TCR clones was observed in blood after radiotherapy plus ipilimumab.

Measured with immunoSEQ multiplex PCR; TCRdb has only the in-frame clones, and not every one. Seen here are 60,000 to 70,000 clones, 65% to 80% observed once, and the top ten hold about 9.1%. This CDR3 has 16 residues. V was shortened by 3 bases and J by 6 bases, with 16 bases between the two germline ends. From germline, CDR1 is SGDLS and CDR2 YYNGEE. CTLA-4 blockade with ipilimumab, together with focal radiation, was given to patients with chemo-refractory metastatic non-small-cell lung cancer. Comment on this clone: The antigen remains unidentified.

This clonotype originated in a human donor with non-small cell lung cancer who had a complete response to radiotherapy plus ipilimumab. This rearrangement joins TRBV9 to TRBJ1-6; no reliable D call. The sequencing used peripheral blood, collected from a patient treated with radiotherapy plus ipilimumab. CDR3 region: CASSASSLWGNSPLHF. CDR3 sequence (DNA): TGTGCCAGCAGCGCCTCGTCTTTATGGGGTAATTCACCCCTCCACTTT.